Listed below are T cell receptor beta chains from one sample, sequenced in a study of T cell responses to AZD1222 COVID-19 vaccine. The repertoire was sequenced with immunoSEQ multiplex PCR; TCRdb's copy has only in-frame clones and lacks some. This sample's table has over 140,000 clones. Sequenced: peripheral blood. The receptors come from an adult in good health. CDR3s include the opening cysteine and the closing phenylalanine or tryptophan. The order of the fields is V gene, D gene, J gene, CDR3 DNA, CDR3 protein. D genes are given only for firm matches.

V: TRBV6-6; D: TRBD1; J: TRBJ2-2; DNA: TGTGCCAGCAGTCGCGGACAGGGTAGTTTCCCCGGGGAGCTGTTTTTT; CDR3: CASSRGQGSFPGELFF
V: TRBV6-5; D: NA; J: TRBJ1-2; DNA: TGTGCCAGCTGTTGGGGCAGGGAATCTAGGGATGGCTACACCTTC; CDR3: CASCWGRESRDGYTF
V: TRBV9; D: NA; J: TRBJ2-2; DNA: TGTGCCAGCAGCGTAGCTTCCCGTTCGAACACCGGGGAGCTGTTTTTT; CDR3: CASSVASRSNTGELFF
V: TRBV7-3; D: NA; J: TRBJ2-2; DNA: TGTGCCAGCAGCGCCGACACTGCGAACACCGGGGAGCTGTTTTTT; CDR3: CASSADTANTGELFF
V: TRBV2; D: TRBD1; J: TRBJ1-1; DNA: TGTGCCAGCAGTGTCAGGATCCCCGGGACAGGCACTGAAGCTTTCTTT; CDR3: CASSVRIPGTGTEAFF
V: TRBV5-1; D: NA; J: TRBJ1-2; DNA: TGCGCCAGCAGCTTATGGGACTCGGGCCGTGGCTACACCTTC; CDR3: CASSLWDSGRGYTF
V: TRBV10-3; D: TRBD2; J: TRBJ2-5; DNA: TGTGCCAGTTCACTAGCGGGGGGCGAGACCCAGTACTTC; CDR3: CASSLAGGETQYF
V: TRBV11-2; D: NA; J: TRBJ1-3; DNA: TGTGCCAGCAGCCTCTCGACAGACTCTGGAAACACCATATATTTT; CDR3: CASSLSTDSGNTIYF
V: TRBV3-1/TRBV3-2; D: TRBD2; J: TRBJ2-1; DNA: TGTGCCAGCAGCCCAAGCCGACTAGCCGATGAGCAGTTCTTC; CDR3: CASSPSRLADEQFF
V: TRBV6-5; D: NA; J: TRBJ1-1; DNA: TGTGCCAGCAGTTATGATGGGTCAAGACAGTCCCCTGAAGCTTTCTTT; CDR3: CASSYDGSRQSPEAFF
V: TRBV9; D: NA; J: TRBJ1-2; DNA: TGTGCCAGCAGCCTCAGGGAGGGGAACTATGGCTACACCTTC; CDR3: CASSLREGNYGYTF
V: TRBV5-1; D: NA; J: TRBJ1-2; DNA: TGCGCCAGCAGCCCGCGAGGTAGGCACTATGGCTACACCTTC; CDR3: CASSPRGRHYGYTF
V: TRBV20-1; D: NA; J: TRBJ2-1; DNA: TGCAGTGCTGGTGGGCGGGACAATGAGCAGTTCTTC; CDR3: CSAGGRDNEQFF
V: TRBV14; D: NA; J: TRBJ1-3; DNA: TGTGCCAGCAGCCCCACCCGATTGGGCACCATATATTTT; CDR3: CASSPTRLGTIYF
V: TRBV13; D: NA; J: TRBJ2-1; DNA: TGTGCCAGCAGCTTTCGCCCTGTAGCGAATGAGCAGTTCTTC; CDR3: CASSFRPVANEQFF
V: TRBV7-2; D: NA; J: TRBJ1-5; DNA: TGTGCCAGCAGCTTAGTTGGCAGGGGCCATCAGCCCCAGCATTTT; CDR3: CASSLVGRGHQPQHF
V: TRBV5-4; D: TRBD2; J: TRBJ2-1; DNA: TGTGCCAGCAGCTTTAGTAGCGGGGGGAATGAGCAGTTCTTC; CDR3: CASSFSSGGNEQFF
V: TRBV16; D: TRBD1; J: TRBJ2-5; DNA: TGTGCCAGCAGCCAATGGGGGACAGCGGACCAGTACTTC; CDR3: CASSQWGTADQYF